This TCR beta chain was obtained from a study of blood T cell repertoires in COVID-19 (dated by TCRdb to about 2020). A note on the overall study: Samples from collaborators originated in the United States, Italy and Spain and spanned both the acute and convalescent phases of COVID-19. The prospective study material was composed of cDNA or gDNA derived from T cells, B-cell-depleted T cells, or PBMCs. HLA class I and class II types, where available, came from metadata supplied by the sample provider rather than from assay-based typing. The samples were drawn from two sources: the first 160 participants of the ongoing ImmuneRACE study, and approximately 1,300 subjects contributed by 6 global collaborators. The repertoires were released in a freely available public database intended as a resource for research on the immune response to SARS-CoV-2. Nearly every sample came with metadata listing a de-identified subject ID, COVID-19 status, age in years and sex. The dataset comprised deeply sampled blood TCRbeta repertoires from subjects exposed to, actively infected with, or recovered from COVID-19.

Germline trimming: 0 bases from V, 10 bases from J; junction bases outside gene matches: 10. From a lookup of the germline V gene, CDR1 and CDR2 are SGHVS and FNYEAQ. Counted from cysteine to phenylalanine, this CDR3 has 17 amino acids. Only the CDR3 DNA is retained, 51 bases long and in frame from the first base. This clone turned up a few times. There is no known antigen for this receptor. No base quality information exists; no much larger clone differs at one position. Enrolling through a virtual design, the prospective study's participants ranged in age from about 18 to 89 years and lived across some 22 United States geographic areas. To assign participants to cohorts, the prospective study relied on clinical history that participants themselves reported in a screening survey and a study questionnaire. Recovered participants in ImmuneRACE Cohort 3 were defined by two consecutive negative NP/OP PCR tests, clearance by a healthcare professional, or resolution of symptoms. In the prospective study, whole blood, serum and a nasopharyngeal or oropharyngeal swab were collected from each participant by mobile phlebotomists. Prospective study participants could optionally give additional blood draws and questionnaires over an approximately 2-month period. Before DNA extraction, blood samples from the prospective study were shipped at room temperature or frozen.

Study-level results and caveats: How much clinical and demographic metadata was included differed by source and by participant, and the metadata was provided uncurated.

TCRbeta CDR3 regions were amplified from genomic DNA by means of the immunoSEQ Assay, a bias-controlled multiplex PCR. The paper's processing steps were these. Nucleated cell counts per sample were estimated from amplification of reference gene primers within the assay. To quantify the absolute abundance of each unique TCRbeta CDR3 rearrangement, sequence reads were collapsed and filtered. For each sample, productive Simpson clonality was calculated as the square root of Simpson's diversity index across productive rearrangements. In TCRdb, the immuneACCESS table is reduced to in-frame sequences with V and J assigned. These tables do not hold every clone; where another copy was compared, an unresolved V gene accounts for under half, and the others remain unexplained. Clonal size and the V and J genes are those of that table, whereas D and trimming came from the DNA. The sample table lists fewer than 350,000 clones, 70% to 90% of them with a count of one. Clones ranked in the top ten supply approximately 9.4% of the sample.

This receptor was identified in a woman aged 35 to 49 who had recovered from COVID-19. The sequencing sample was made of PBMCs or T cells enriched from blood (not recorded which). The chain was built from TRBV7-6 and TRBJ1-6, with 9 bases in between that match TRBD1. For the CDR3, the sequence is CASSLALTGTGKSPLHF. The DNA is as follows: TGTGCCAGCAGCTTAGCTCTGACCGGGACAGGGAAATCACCCCTCCACTTT.